This T cell receptor (beta chain) was recovered during a study of blood T cells in healthy people across ages. The CDR3 totals 14 residues. The germline V gene encodes CDR1 DFQATT and CDR2 SNEGSKA (reference sequence). PCR was performed a second time for roughly 7 to 12 cycles using a sample-barcoded 5' primer and a J-beta primer mix. TCRdb fed the 5' RACE reads into MiXCR, producing one record per CDR3 protein. The sample records approximately 800,000 distinct CDR3 sequences, about 55% being singletons. This receptor was taken from a man at least 80 years old in good health. What was sequenced was blood. The gene calls are TRBV20-1 and TRBJ2-4, with a tentative D call TRBD2 (6 bases). The DNA end lines up better with TRBJ2-7; the J call may be wrong. CDR3 protein: CRLTDGQVRGEQYF. The CDR3 DNA reads as TGCAGACTTACGGACGGGCAGGTGCGGGGCGAGCAGTACTTC.